These T cell receptor beta chains were read from a single sample in a study of brain T cells in children with intractable seizures. Only in-frame clones appear in the TCRdb table, and some are missing; sequencing was by immunoSEQ multiplex PCR. Of about 340,000 clones listed, about 93% are singletons. The material sequenced was peripheral blood, taken approximately 5 months after surgery. The source of these receptors is a boy in the first two years of life with tuberous sclerosis and intractable seizures. The CDR3 runs from the conserved cysteine through the conserved F or W. The D gene is left open where the match is weak. Clone size is stated in some rows and not others, as once, few, many or a class when expanded.

D	V	size	J	CDR3	DNA
TRBD2	TRBV11-2	-	TRBJ2-3	CASSLAPTSGSVGHTQYF	TGTGCCAGCAGCTTAGCCCCTACTAGCGGGAGCGTGGGACATACGCAGTATTTT
-	TRBV11-2	-	TRBJ2-1	CASSLGGGSYNEQFF	TGTGCCAGCAGCTTAGGGGGCGGTTCCTACAATGAGCAGTTCTTC
-	TRBV4-2	-	TRBJ1-5	CASSQGTIQPQHF	TGTGCCAGCAGCCAAGGAACAATTCAGCCCCAGCATTTT
TRBD2	TRBV19	-	TRBJ2-2	CASRVITGGLAGGGELFF	TGTGCCAGTAGAGTAATCACAGGAGGACTAGCGGGGGGAGGGGAGCTGTTTTTT
-	TRBV6-1	-	TRBJ1-5	CASSEGTLSNQPQHF	TGTGCCAGCAGTGAGGGGACACTTAGCAATCAGCCCCAGCATTTT
-	TRBV18	-	TRBJ2-7	CAGSPGQSGTYEQYF	TGTGCCGGCTCACCAGGACAGTCGGGGACCTACGAGCAGTACTTC
TRBD1	TRBV5-1	-	TRBJ2-7	CASSGDRAYEQYF	TGCGCCAGCAGCGGCGACAGGGCCTACGAGCAGTACTTC
TRBD2	TRBV3-1/TRBV3-2	-	TRBJ2-7	CASSITGTSGRAPEQYF	TGTGCCAGCAGTATTACCGGGACTAGCGGGAGGGCCCCCGAGCAGTACTTC
-	TRBV7-9	-	TRBJ1-4	CASSLGPATNEKLFF	TGTGCCAGCAGCTTAGGACCTGCAACTAATGAAAAACTGTTTTTT
-	TRBV5-1	-	TRBJ2-5	CASSFEETQYF	TGCGCCAGCAGCTTCGAAGAGACCCAGTACTTC
-	TRBV20-1	-	TRBJ1-5	CSASDRPNQPQHF	TGCAGTGCTAGTGACAGACCCAATCAGCCCCAGCATTTT
TRBD2	TRBV10-3	-	TRBJ2-1	CAIMSRASGRVNEQFF	TGTGCCATCATGTCTCGTGCTAGCGGGAGGGTGAATGAGCAGTTCTTC
-	TRBV15	once	TRBJ1-1	CATQDSRNTEAFF	TGTGCCACCCAGGACAGTAGGAACACTGAAGCTTTCTTT
-	TRBV10-3	-	TRBJ2-7	CAISESYTGAGEQYF	TGTGCCATCAGTGAGTCGTATACGGGGGCAGGGGAGCAGTACTTC
TRBD1	TRBV25-1	-	TRBJ1-1	CASSDPGTGDTEAFF	TGTGCCAGCAGTGATCCCGGGACAGGGGACACTGAAGCTTTCTTT
-	TRBV19	-	TRBJ2-1	CASSVSWDEQFF	TGTGCCAGTAGTGTCTCTTGGGATGAGCAGTTCTTC
-	TRBV29-1	-	TRBJ1-1	CSLTGPLNTEAFF	TGCAGCCTGACTGGGCCCCTAAATACTGAAGCTTTCTTT
TRBD1	TRBV7-9	-	TRBJ2-7	CASSPRTGEWVEQYF	TGTGCCAGCAGCCCTCGGACAGGGGAATGGGTCGAGCAGTACTTC
-	TRBV12-3/TRBV12-4	-	TRBJ1-1	CASSTMNTEAFF	TGTGCCAGCAGCACTATGAACACTGAAGCTTTCTTT
TRBD1	TRBV14	-	TRBJ1-2	CASSQDWTGYGYTF	TGTGCCAGCAGCCAAGATTGGACAGGCTATGGCTACACCTTC
-	TRBV3-1/TRBV3-2	-	TRBJ1-3	CASSPGRMIGITGRGVGNTIYF	TGTGCCAGCAGCCCAGGGAGGATGATAGGGATCACGGGACGAGGGGTTGGAAACACCATATATTTT
-	TRBV7-2	-	TRBJ1-1	CASSFTGFNTEAFF	TGTGCCAGCAGCTTCACAGGGTTCAACACTGAAGCTTTCTTT
TRBD1	TRBV11-2	once	TRBJ1-3	CASSPRDRSFAIYF	TGTGCCAGCAGCCCCCGGGACAGGTCTTTCGCCATATATTTT
TRBD1	TRBV6-6	-	TRBJ2-7	CASSQNEGQSLSYEQYF	TGTGCCAGCAGTCAAAATGAGGGACAGTCGCTATCCTACGAGCAGTACTTC
TRBD1	TRBV13	-	TRBJ1-5	CASSETGTGVYQPQHF	TGTGCCAGCAGCGAAACCGGGACAGGGGTCTATCAGCCCCAGCATTTT
-	TRBV19	-	TRBJ2-2	CASSDRNTGELFF	TGTGCCAGTAGTGACAGGAACACCGGGGAGCTGTTTTTT
-	TRBV30	-	TRBJ1-4	CAWSGGEKLFF	TGTGCCTGGAGTGGAGGAGAAAAACTGTTTTTT
TRBD1	TRBV4-1	-	TRBJ2-7	CASSRRGTGGAGEQYF	TGCGCCAGCAGCCGTCGAGGTACAGGGGGCGCGGGGGAGCAGTACTTC
TRBD1	TRBV23-1	-	TRBJ1-3	CASSLPTGSGNTIYF	TGCGCCAGCAGTCTCCCGACAGGGTCCGGAAACACCATATATTTT
-	TRBV7-8	-	TRBJ2-3	CASSLGPTDTQYF	TGTGCCAGCAGCTTAGGCCCCACAGATACGCAGTATTTT
-	TRBV19	-	TRBJ2-7	CASSIFSGYEQYF	TGTGCCAGTAGTATTTTCTCCGGCTACGAGCAGTACTTC
TRBD1	TRBV6-5	-	TRBJ1-1	CAGTGGGTEAFF	TGTGCCGGTACAGGGGGCGGCACTGAAGCTTTCTTT
-	TRBV27	-	TRBJ2-1	CASSLSPRNEQFF	TGTGCCAGCAGTTTAAGTCCCCGGAATGAGCAGTTCTTC
-	TRBV28	-	TRBJ1-2	CASSLPDLSYGYTF	TGTGCCAGCAGTTTACCCGACTTGTCGTATGGCTACACCTTC
TRBD1	TRBV6-1	-	TRBJ2-7	CASSEARDRPYEQYF	TGTGCCAGCAGTGAAGCCCGGGACAGGCCCTACGAGCAGTACTTC
TRBD1	TRBV7-8	-	TRBJ1-2	CASSPAGQGAHGYTF	TGTGCCAGCAGCCCCGCAGGACAGGGGGCCCATGGCTACACCTTC
-	TRBV9	-	TRBJ2-6	CASSGHLYRSPGANVLTF	TGTGCCAGCAGCGGACATTTGTACAGGTCCCCTGGGGCCAACGTCCTGACTTTC
-	TRBV5-4	-	TRBJ2-5	CASSSGPRTGETQYF	TGTGCCAGCAGCTCGGGACCGAGGACGGGGGAGACCCAGTACTTC
TRBD1	TRBV9	-	TRBJ1-2	CASSVDRGWGYTF	TGTGCCAGCAGCGTGGACAGGGGATGGGGCTACACCTTC
TRBD2	TRBV9	once	TRBJ2-1	CASSEDGTSGYNEQFF	TGTGCCAGCAGCGAAGACGGGACTAGCGGCTACAATGAGCAGTTCTTC
TRBD2	TRBV27	once	TRBJ2-3	CASSLIPGGTTTDTQYF	TGTGCCAGCAGCCTAATACCGGGGGGGACTACAACAGATACGCAGTATTTT
-	TRBV6-5	-	TRBJ2-1	CATNQGANNEQFF	TGTGCCACCAACCAAGGGGCTAACAATGAGCAGTTCTTC
-	TRBV9	-	TRBJ2-6	CASSVAAGEYSGANVLTF	TGTGCCAGCAGCGTCGCCGCAGGGGAATACTCTGGGGCCAACGTCCTGACTTTC
-	TRBV3-1/TRBV3-2	-	TRBJ2-7	CASSQGAGRGAYEQYF	TGTGCCAGCAGCCAAGGGGCGGGCAGGGGAGCCTACGAGCAGTACTTC
-	TRBV7-2	-	TRBJ1-2	CASNEGRHPGYTF	TGTGCCAGCAACGAAGGACGGCACCCTGGCTACACCTTC
-	TRBV5-8	-	TRBJ2-1	CASSTEFRGLDSYNEQFF	TGTGCCAGCAGCACGGAATTCAGGGGCCTAGACTCTTACAATGAGCAGTTCTTC
TRBD1	TRBV15	once	TRBJ1-2	CATSSHVGGRGQTGYTF	TGTGCCACCAGCAGCCACGTAGGGGGCAGGGGGCAAACGGGCTACACCTTC
TRBD2	TRBV30	-	TRBJ2-7	CAWSEGTSGRGYEQYF	TGTGCCTGGAGTGAAGGGACTAGCGGGAGAGGTTACGAGCAGTACTTC
TRBD1	TRBV2	-	TRBJ2-7	CASSTGQLYEQYF	TGTGCCAGCAGTACGGGACAGTTGTACGAGCAGTACTTC
-	TRBV5-1	-	TRBJ2-2	CASSLVEAENTGELFF	TGCGCCAGCAGCTTGGTGGAGGCGGAGAACACCGGGGAGCTGTTTTTT
-	TRBV27	-	TRBJ2-2	CASRAGANTGELFF	TGTGCCAGCAGGGCGGGCGCGAACACCGGGGAGCTGTTTTTT
-	TRBV30	-	TRBJ2-5	CAWSSTGTLGETQYF	TGTGCCTGGAGTTCCACCGGGACTTTGGGAGAGACCCAGTACTTC
-	TRBV6-2/TRBV6-3	-	TRBJ1-4	CASSPWEGHEKLFF	TGTGCCAGCAGCCCTTGGGAGGGGCATGAAAAACTGTTTTTT